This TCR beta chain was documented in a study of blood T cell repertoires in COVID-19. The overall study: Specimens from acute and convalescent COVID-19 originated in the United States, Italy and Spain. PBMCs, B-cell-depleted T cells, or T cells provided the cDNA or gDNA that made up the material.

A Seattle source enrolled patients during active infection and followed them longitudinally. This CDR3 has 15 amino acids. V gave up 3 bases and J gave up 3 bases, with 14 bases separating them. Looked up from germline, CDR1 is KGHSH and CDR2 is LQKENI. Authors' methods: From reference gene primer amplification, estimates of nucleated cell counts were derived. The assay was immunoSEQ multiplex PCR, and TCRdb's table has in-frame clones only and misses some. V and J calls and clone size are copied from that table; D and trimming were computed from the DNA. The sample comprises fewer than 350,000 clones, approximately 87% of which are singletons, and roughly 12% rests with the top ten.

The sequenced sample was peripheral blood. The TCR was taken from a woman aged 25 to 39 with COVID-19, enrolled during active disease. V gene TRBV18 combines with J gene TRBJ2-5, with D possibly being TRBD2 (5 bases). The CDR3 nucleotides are TGTGCCAGCTCACCCTCCTATGGGAGAGAAGAGACCCAGTACTTC. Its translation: CASSPSYGREETQYF.